This T cell receptor beta chain is drawn from a study of shared clonotypes between healthy human individuals (dated by TCRdb to 2020 to 2021). In terms of the full investigation: The cohort included a few men and two women between 18 and 49 years of age. For each donor, three plates each were used for CD4 naive and CD4 memory, two plates were used for CD8 naive, and one plate was used for CD8 memory. To estimate repertoire size and how much clonotypes are shared between individuals, the study performed deep sequencing of blood TCR repertoires from a few healthy adults. To increase sequencing depth and limit assay-specific biases, different laboratories used diverse techniques to prepare libraries and sequence TCR repertoires. Leukapheresis yielded between about 0.94 and 9 billion PBMCs per donor. General study outcomes and caveats: Compared with non-shared clonotypes, clonotypes shared by all four sorted-subset donors had higher generation probabilities. Naive subsets generally had larger estimated clonotype richness than memory subsets did. Rarefaction of sorted-subset datasets indicated incomplete sequencing despite the large sequencing depth. Pairwise subsampling led to the expectation that sequencing depth would affect the degree of clonotype sharing among donors. Because the study included only a small number of donors, the genetic and exposure-history diversity represented was limited. Only blood was sampled, and tissue TCR repertoires likely differ from those in blood. When a handful of donors were compared, the shared fraction of clonotypes was around 4.6% for naive CD4, around 4% for naive CD8, roughly 2.5% for memory CD4, and 0.4% for memory CD8.

CD8 naive samples were CD45RO-negative cells positively selected for CCR7, giving a CD45RA+CCR7+ population that excluded TemRA cells. Healthy HIV-negative adults with no recently reported acute infections or vaccinations were included as donors. Only Caucasian adults living in Nashville, Tennessee, USA were represented among the donors. After blood collection by leukapheresis, PBMCs were isolated using Ficoll-Histopaque density gradient centrifugation and then cryopreserved in the vapor phase of liquid nitrogen. Analytical flow cytometry was used to check the purity and quantity of every magnetically sorted T cell population. Each sorted fraction had its genomic DNA isolated and then quantified by UV absorbance on a Nanodrop 2000c. TCR CDR3 regions were amplified from genomic DNA by multiplex PCR using the deep immunoSEQ assay. Genomic DNA extracted from each cell subset was distributed evenly over all wells of several immunoSEQ 96-well plates, and each plate served as one replicate. Each replicate PCR for sorted subsets received about 210 ng genomic DNA, equal to roughly 30,000 T cell genomes. Purified libraries were measured with a Qubit 3.0 fluorometer, size-checked on a Bioanalyzer 2100, and measured again with the KAPA Library Quantification kit. Every immunoSEQ 96-well plate was sequenced on a dedicated single-read 150-cycle Illumina NextSeq 550 flow cell. On the study's bioinformatics: The immunoSEQ output contained only junctional sequences without quality scores, so filtering could not match that applied to full-length reads. Sequences were annotated with PyIR, a Python wrapper for IgBLAST v1.9, and V/J genes and CDR3 were assigned using IMGT germline references. Reads with weak V/J assignments (E-value above 1e-6), missing CDR3, stop codons, out-of-frame junctions, or ambiguous translated residues were removed. A V3J clonotype was defined by an identical inferred V gene, J gene, and CDR3 amino acid sequence. Percentage overlap between repertoires was computed as shared unique clonotypes divided by the size of the smaller repertoire. Richness of each repertoire was evaluated using RTK rarefaction, the Chao1 estimator, and Recon v2.1 estimates of unobserved clonotypes. Generation probabilities were computed with OLGA for all TCRbeta clonotypes obtained by the gDNA method from several donors. This immuneACCESS table, as held by TCRdb, lists in-frame sequences with V and J called but not all clones. Of the missing ones, under half trace to an unresolved V gene in checked studies; the others have no known cause. For V, J and clone size, that table is used; D and trimming come from the DNA. This sample gives around 2.1 million clones in total; roughly 91% of them show up just once. Jointly, the top ten make up more than 1.5% of the sample.

V is cut by 2 bases and J by 3 bases, and the space between the germline ends is 16 bases. CDR1 LNHDA and CDR2 SQIVND are derived from the germline V gene (reference sequence). The CDR3, from cysteine to phenylalanine, totals 16 residues. Here the CDR3 DNA is all that survives: 48 bases in frame from base 1. To note about this clone: Its antigen is not yet known. Base qualities are not at hand, and no much larger clone is one base apart.

This clonotype was obtained from a man aged 18-30 years in good health. Some clones in this sample may be carry-over from other donors' samples. The specimen was naive CD8+ T cells from PBMCs. The cell subset or site label corresponds to: CD45RA+CCR7+. The V and J genes are TRBV19 and TRBJ1-2; the D gene cannot be resolved reliably. The sequenced DNA: TGTGCCAGTAGTATAAGGCCAGGAGGGATGGACTATGGCTACACCTTC. It translates as CASSIRPGGMDYGYTF.